The 9 T cell receptor beta chains below all came from one sample that was sequenced in a study of T cell responses to AZD1222 COVID-19 vaccine. The table came from immunoSEQ multiplex PCR; TCRdb's copy has only in-frame clones and leaves some out. This sample carries roughly 96,000 clones, approximately 90% of them seen once, and the ten largest clones take 1.5% to 2%. The sequencing used peripheral blood, collected on day 0 of AZD1222 vaccination. These receptors came from an adult in good health.

This sequence joins TRBV19 and TRBJ1-1, with D perhaps TRBD1 (5 bases). CDR3 size: 17 residues. Trimming stripped 6 bases from V and 1 base from J, with 21 bases between. Per germline, CDR1 LNHDA and CDR2 SQIVND (reference sequence). This CDR3 is CASSTRQGRNGNTEAFF. For the CDR3, the DNA is TGTGCCAGTAGCACGCGGCAGGGAAGGAATGGGAACACTGAAGCTTTCTTT.

This clone was observed a few times. This chain links TRBV9 with TRBJ2-1; D not certain. The CDR3 runs 15 residues. In germline, CDR1 is SGDLS, CDR2 YYNGEE. V lost 0 bases and J lost 2, with 9 bases in between. CDR3 amino acids: CASSVDGGTYNEQFF. CDR3 in DNA: TGTGCCAGCAGCGTAGACGGCGGAACCTACAATGAGCAGTTCTTC.

The chain has TRBV28 and TRBJ1-3; no firm D call. The V and J ends lost 7 bases and 3 bases respectively, with 13 bases between them. The CDR3 has 14 amino acids. Germline V gene data show CDR1 as MDHEN and CDR2 as SYDVKM. The CDR3 sequence: CASTHITGGNTIYF. The CDR3 coding sequence is TGTGCCAGCACCCACATTACGGGTGGAAACACCATATATTTT.

The chain uses TRBV3-1 (or the pseudogene TRBV3-2) and TRBJ1-1; D unresolved. Per the germline V gene, CDR1 is LGHDT and CDR2 is YNNKEL (reference sequence). The CDR3 has 14 amino acids. V was pared by 2 bases and J by 1 base, with 8 bases between. In nucleotides, the CDR3 is TGTGCCAGCAGCCAACCCTCAACGAACACTGAAGCTTTCTTT. It is translated as CASSQPSTNTEAFF.

The chain couples TRBV10-1 to TRBJ1-4; 7 bases match TRBD1. Germline assignment: CDR1 WNHNN and CDR2 SYGVQD (reference sequence). The CDR3 extends over 14 amino acids. Losses at the gene ends were 4 bases for V and 8 bases for J; bases not matched to a gene: 7. The CDR3 is CASSAGQLEEKLFF. DNA for the CDR3: TGCGCCAGCAGTGCGGGACAGCTCGAGGAAAAACTGTTTTTT.

The table lists this clone with a count of one. The V gene is TRBV7-3, the J gene TRBJ2-1, with D perhaps matching TRBD1 or TRBD2 (5 bases each). The CDR3 sequence is 13 residues long. Germline V gene lookup returns CDR1 SGHTA and CDR2 FQGTGA. The V and J ends lost 10 bases and 9 bases respectively, with 19 bases between them. CDR3 amino acids: CANLGPITGEQFF. CDR3 bases: TGTGCCAACCTGGGACCGATTACAGGTGAGCAGTTCTTC.

V gene TRBV7-3 combines with J gene TRBJ2-2; D perhaps matches TRBD2 (5 bases). CDR1 is SGHTA, CDR2 FQGTGA, per germline. The CDR3 consists of 14 residues. Trimming took off 5 bases at V and 4 bases at J, with 11 bases between the two ends. Here the CDR3 DNA reads TGTGCCAGCAGCGTTATTCGGGGCACCGGGGAGCTGTTTTTT. It encodes CASSVIRGTGELFF.

The V call is TRBV28, the J call TRBJ2-7; TRBD1 or TRBD2 may be the D gene (5 bases each). The CDR3 contains 17 residues. Trimming took off 5 bases at V and 2 bases at J, with 22 bases between the two ends. Germline values: CDR1 MDHEN, CDR2 SYDVKM. The CDR3, as DNA: TGTGCCAGCAGTCCGAACATCTGGGGGTCGAATACCTACGAGCAGTACTTC. This codes for CASSPNIWGSNTYEQYF.

This sequence joins TRBV6-5 and TRBJ1-6, with 11 bases that match TRBD1. Germline V gene lookup returns CDR1 MNHEY and CDR2 SVGAGI. The ends lost 0 bases at V and 10 bases at J; junction bases unmatched: 2. The CDR3 spans 15 residues. CDR3 bases: TGTGCCAGCAGTTACTCCGGGACAGGGGGGTCACCCCTCCACTTT. This sequence encodes CASSYSGTGGSPLHF.